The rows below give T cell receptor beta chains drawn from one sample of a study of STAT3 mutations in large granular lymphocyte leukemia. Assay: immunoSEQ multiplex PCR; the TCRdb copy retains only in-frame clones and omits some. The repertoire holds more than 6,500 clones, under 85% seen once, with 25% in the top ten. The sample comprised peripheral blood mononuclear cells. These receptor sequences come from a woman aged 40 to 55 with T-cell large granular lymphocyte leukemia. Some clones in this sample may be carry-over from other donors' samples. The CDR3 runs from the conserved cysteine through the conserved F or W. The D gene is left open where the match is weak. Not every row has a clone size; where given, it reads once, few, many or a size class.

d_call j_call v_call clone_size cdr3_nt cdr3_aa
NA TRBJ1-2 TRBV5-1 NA TGCGCCAGCAGCTTGTCCTCCGGACAAGCTAACTATGGCTACACCTTC CASSLSSGQANYGYTF
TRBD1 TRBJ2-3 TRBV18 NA TGTGCCAGCCAACAGGGGGCGGTCACAGATACGCAGTATTTT CASQQGAVTDTQYF
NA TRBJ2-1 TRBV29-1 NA TGCAGCGTTGAAGGCAGTCGTGAGCAGTTCTTC CSVEGSREQFF
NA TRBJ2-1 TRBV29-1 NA TGCAGCGTGGGGCCTAACGATGAGCAGTTCTTC CSVGPNDEQFF
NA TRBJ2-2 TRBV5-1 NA TGCGCCAGCAACTCAGGGGGGGCCAGCACCGGGGAGCTGTTTTTT CASNSGGASTGELFF
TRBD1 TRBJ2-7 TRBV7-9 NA TGTGCCAGCAGCCGCCCCGGGACAGGGCCTTCCTACGAGCAGTACTTC CASSRPGTGPSYEQYF
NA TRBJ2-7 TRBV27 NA TGTGCCAGCAGTACCCGGGGCGAGCAGTACTTC CASSTRGEQYF
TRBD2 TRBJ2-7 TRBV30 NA TGTGCCTGGAGCGGGGGGAACCACTACGAGCAGTACTTC CAWSGGNHYEQYF
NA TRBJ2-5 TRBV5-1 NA TGCGCCAGCAGCTTCCCGGGGACCGAAGAGACCCAGTACTTC CASSFPGTEETQYF
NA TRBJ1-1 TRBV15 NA TGTGCCACCAGCAGAGGGCCAGGTGAAGCTTTCTTT CATSRGPGEAFF
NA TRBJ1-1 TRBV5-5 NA TGTGCCAGCAGCTTGGTAGAGACTGAAGCTTTCTTT CASSLVETEAFF
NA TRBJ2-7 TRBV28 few TGTGCCAGCAGGGGGAACCGGGACGCATCAAGGCAGTACTTC CASRGNRDASRQYF
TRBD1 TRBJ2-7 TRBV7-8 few TGTGCCAGCAGCCCCCGGGACAGTTCCTACGAGCAGTACTTC CASSPRDSSYEQYF
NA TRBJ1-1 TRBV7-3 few TGTGCCAGCAGCTTAATGGGGGCCACGGGGACTGAAGCTTTCTTT CASSLMGATGTEAFF
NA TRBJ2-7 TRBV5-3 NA TGTGCCAGAAGACCGACAGGGACTTACTACGAGCAGTACTTC CARRPTGTYYEQYF
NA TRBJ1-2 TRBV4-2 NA TGTGCCAGCAGCCAAGGGCAGGGAGCTAACTATGGCTACACCTTC CASSQGQGANYGYTF
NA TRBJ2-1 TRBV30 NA TGTGCCTGGAGTGTCGGGGTTTTGGATGAGCAGTTCTTC CAWSVGVLDEQFF
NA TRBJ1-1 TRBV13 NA TGTGCCAGCAGCTTGGAGGGTGCCACTGAAGCTTTCTTT CASSLEGATEAFF
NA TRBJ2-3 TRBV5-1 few TGCGCCAGCAGCTTGATAGCTGATACGCAGTATTTT CASSLIADTQYF
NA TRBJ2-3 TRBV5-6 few TGTGCCAGCAGCTTGGACATGAGGGGCACAGATACGCAGTATTTT CASSLDMRGTDTQYF
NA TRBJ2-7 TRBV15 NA TGTGCCACCAGCAGAGTCGGGGAGAGCTCCTACGAGCAGTACTTC CATSRVGESSYEQYF
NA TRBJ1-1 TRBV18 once TGTGCCAGCTCACCACAGGCACACGAGAACACTGAAGCTTTCTTT CASSPQAHENTEAFF
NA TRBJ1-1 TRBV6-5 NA TGTGCCAGCAGTTACTCGGCATTGGGGGACACTGAAGCTTTCTTT CASSYSALGDTEAFF
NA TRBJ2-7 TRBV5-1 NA TGCGCCAGCAGCTTGGGGTATTTGGGGACACATCGGTACTTC CASSLGYLGTHRYF
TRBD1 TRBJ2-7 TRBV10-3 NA TGTGCCATCAGGAGGGACAGCTACGAGCAGTACTTC CAIRRDSYEQYF
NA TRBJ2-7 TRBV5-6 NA TGTGCCAGCAGTCCCTGGGGGACGGGCTACGAGCAGTACTTC CASSPWGTGYEQYF
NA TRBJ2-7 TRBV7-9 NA TGTGCCAGCAGCTTAGGGGGTGGGAGGAACGAGCAGTACTTC CASSLGGGRNEQYF
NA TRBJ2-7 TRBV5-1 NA TGCGCCAGCAGCCCCTCGGGCCTTCTATGGGGCTACGAGCAGTACTTC CASSPSGLLWGYEQYF
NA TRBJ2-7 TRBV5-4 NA TGTGCCAGCAGCCCCGGGACCTACGAGCAGTACTTC CASSPGTYEQYF
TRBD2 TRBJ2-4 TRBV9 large TGTGCCAGCAGCCCTAGCGGGTTGGCCAAAAACATTCAGTACTTC CASSPSGLAKNIQYF
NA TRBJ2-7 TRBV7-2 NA TGTGCCAGCAGTGAGGGAGGTCGATACGAGCAGTACTTC CASSEGGRYEQYF
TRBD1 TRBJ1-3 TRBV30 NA TGTGCCTTGTCACCGGGACAGGGTCTAGGAAACACCATATATTTT CALSPGQGLGNTIYF
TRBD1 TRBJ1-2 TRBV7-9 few TGTGCCAGCAGCCATCGGGACAGCTATGGCTACACCTTC CASSHRDSYGYTF
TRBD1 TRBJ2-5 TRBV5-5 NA TGTGCCAGCAGCGCCGTCCTACAGGGGCTGTCAAAAGAGACCCAGTACTTC CASSAVLQGLSKETQYF
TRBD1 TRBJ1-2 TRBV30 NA TGTGCCTGGACACCAGGGGGCGATGGCTACACCTTC CAWTPGGDGYTF
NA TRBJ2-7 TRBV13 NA TGTGCCAGCAGCTTGCTCGGTTCCTCCTACGAGCAGTACTTC CASSLLGSSYEQYF
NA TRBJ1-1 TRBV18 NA TGTGCCAGCTCACCAAATCAGGGCAGGGGGAACACTGAAGCTTTCTTT CASSPNQGRGNTEAFF
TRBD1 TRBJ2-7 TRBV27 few TGTGCCAGCAGCGCTTCGACAGGGGGGGGCTACGAGCAGTACTTC CASSASTGGGYEQYF
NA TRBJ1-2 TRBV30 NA TGTGCCTCCTCGATTAACTATGGCTACACCTTC CASSINYGYTF
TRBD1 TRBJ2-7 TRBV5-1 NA TGCGCCAGCAGCATACAGGGGAGCTCCTACGAGCAGTACTTC CASSIQGSSYEQYF
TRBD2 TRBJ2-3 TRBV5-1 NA TGCGCCAGCGGCCACGCGGGGGATAGCACAGATACGCAGTATTTT CASGHAGDSTDTQYF
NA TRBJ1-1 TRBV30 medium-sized TGTGCCTGGGGGGACGGGCCAGAAGCTTTCTTT CAWGDGPEAFF
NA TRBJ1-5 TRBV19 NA TGTGCCAGTAGTATTTCTGGCAATCAGCCCCAGCATTTT CASSISGNQPQHF
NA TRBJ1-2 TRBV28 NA TGTGCCAGCAGTTCTCACCCCGGACGGCCTAACTATGGCTACACCTTC CASSSHPGRPNYGYTF
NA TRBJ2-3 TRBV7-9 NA TGTGCCAGCAGCCCTCTTAGCGGAGCCACAGATACGCAGTATTTT CASSPLSGATDTQYF
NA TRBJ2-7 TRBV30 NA TGTGCCTGGAGGGGTGTCTACGAGCAGTACTTC CAWRGVYEQYF
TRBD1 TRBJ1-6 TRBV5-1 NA TGCGCCAGCAGCTTGGCCGGGACAGGGGAAACACCCCTCCACTTT CASSLAGTGETPLHF
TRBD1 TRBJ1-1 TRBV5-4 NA TGTGCCAGCAGCGGACCGACAGGGCTGAACACTGAAGCTTTCTTT CASSGPTGLNTEAFF
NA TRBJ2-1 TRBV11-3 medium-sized TGTGCCAGCAGCTCCGACCTTAGCTCCTACAATGAGCAGTTCTTC CASSSDLSSYNEQFF
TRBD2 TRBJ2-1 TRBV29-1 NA TGCAGCGTTGATCAAGGTGGGACCGGGGGGTACAATGAGCAGTTCTTC CSVDQGGTGGYNEQFF
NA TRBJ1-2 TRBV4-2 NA TGTGCCAGCAGCCAAGGGGGCCAGGGTGATGGCTACACCTTC CASSQGGQGDGYTF
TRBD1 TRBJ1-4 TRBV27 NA TGTGCCACGTCGACAGGGTTGGACGAAAAACTGTTTTTT CATSTGLDEKLFF
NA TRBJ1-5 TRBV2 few TGTGCCAGCAGACTACAGGACAATCAGCCCCAGCATTTT CASRLQDNQPQHF